These 18 T cell receptor beta chains came from one sample sequenced in a study of OX40 agonist ivuxolimab in advanced cancers. TCRdb's copy holds only in-frame clones and misses some; the assay was immunoSEQ multiplex PCR. The profile shows fewer than 45,000 clones, roughly 80% of them singletons. The sequencing used CD4+ or CD8+ T cells sorted from blood, collected in a trial of the OX40 agonist ivuxolimab. Every receptor here comes from an adult with an advanced solid tumor such as melanoma, head and neck, liver or kidney cancer.

The chain links TRBV6-5 to TRBJ1-1; a possible D gene is TRBD1 (6 bases). In germline, CDR1 is MNHEY, CDR2 SVGAGI. The CDR3 length is 16 residues. V shed 0 bases and J shed 0 bases, with 11 bases lying between them. Here the CDR3 reads CASSYSWGALNTEAFF. In DNA, the CDR3 is TGTGCCAGCAGTTACTCGTGGGGGGCCCTGAACACTGAAGCTTTCTTT.

This clone has only a few counts. Other DNA variants within this sample encode the same CDR3. The genes are TRBV7-8 and TRBJ1-5; TRBD1 might be the D (6 bases). The CDR3 spans 15 residues. Germline V gives CDR1 SGHVS, CDR2 FQNEAQ. With 4 bases removed from V and 2 bases from J, the gap between germline ends came to 12 bases. CDR3 sequence reads: CASSSGGQRNQPQHF. CDR3 DNA: TGTGCCAGCAGCTCAGGCGGACAGCGCAATCAGCCCCAGCATTTT.

The genes are TRBV7-9 and TRBJ1-2, with D maybe TRBD1 (5 bases). The length of the CDR3 is 15 residues. Trimming stripped 3 bases from V and 0 bases from J, with 11 bases between. Germline loops: CDR1 SEHNR, CDR2 FQNEAQ (reference sequence). Written as DNA, the CDR3 is TGTGCCAGCAGCTTTGGGGGAAATACTAACTATGGCTACACCTTC. Its translation is CASSFGGNTNYGYTF.

J is TRBJ1-2 and V is TRBV2, with D unresolved. CDR3 length: 12 amino acids. The V gene lost 7 bases and the J gene lost 5 bases, with 11 bases spanning the gap. Germline CDR1 and CDR2: SNHLY and FYNNEI. CDR3 residues: CASTARQYGYTF. Here the CDR3 DNA reads TGTGCCAGCACCGCGCGGCAATATGGCTACACCTTC.

The V and J genes are TRBV5-6 and TRBJ1-1; no firm D call. The CDR3 has 13 amino acids. CDR1 and CDR2 from the germline V gene are SGHDT and YYEEEE. The V gene lost 5 bases and the J gene lost 4 bases, with 12 bases spanning the gap. CDR3 DNA: TGTGCCAGCAGTAGACCGTGGGGCACTGAAGCTTTCTTT. It specifies CASSRPWGTEAFF.

J is TRBJ1-2 and V is TRBV29-1; TRBD1 might be the D (6 bases). The CDR3 spans 14 residues. In germline, CDR1 is SQVTM, CDR2 ANQGSEA. V was trimmed by 1 base and J by 6 bases, leaving 15 bases between them. The chain's CDR3 is CSVEAKWGADGYTF. The CDR3 nucleotides read TGCAGCGTTGAAGCCAAGTGGGGGGCTGATGGCTACACCTTC.

This clone was seen only once. J is TRBJ1-2 and V is TRBV7-9; TRBD1 matches 12 bases. Per the germline V gene, CDR1 is SEHNR and CDR2 is FQNEAQ (reference sequence). Trimming removed 5 bases from V and 7 bases from J; junction bases left unmatched: 5. CDR3 size: 14 residues. CDR3 sequence reads: CASSVGQGASGYTF. In nucleotides, the CDR3 is TGTGCCAGCAGCGTGGGACAGGGGGCTTCTGGCTACACCTTC.

This chain joins TRBV19 and TRBJ1-3; TRBD1 matches at 7 bases. Germline CDR1 LNHDA, CDR2 SQIVND (reference sequence). The ends lost 8 bases at V and 4 bases at J; junction bases unmatched: 8. The CDR3 runs 14 residues. CDR3 loop: CASPDRVYGNTIYF. The CDR3 DNA sequence: TGTGCCAGTCCCGACAGGGTTTACGGAAACACCATATATTTT. Full variable domain (missing parts from reference TRBV19 and TRBJ1-3): DGGITQSPKYLFRKEGQNVTLSCEQNLNHDAMYWYRQDPGQGLRLIYYSQIVNDFQKGDIAEGYSVSREKKESFPLTVTSAQKNPTAFYLCASPDRVYGNTIYFGEGSWLTVV.

This sequence joins TRBV19 and TRBJ1-2; D perhaps matches TRBD1 (6 bases). The V end was cut by 3 bases, the J end by 3 bases, with 11 bases between. This CDR3 has 14 residues. Germline V CDR1 and CDR2: LNHDA, SQIVND (reference sequence). CDR3 amino acids: CASSMGAPHYGYTF. CDR3 bases: TGTGCCAGTAGTATGGGGGCACCTCACTATGGCTACACCTTC.

The chain couples TRBV5-1 to TRBJ2-2, with D maybe TRBD1 (6 bases). The CDR3 contains 15 residues. Germline values: CDR1 SGHRS, CDR2 YFSETQ. V was shortened by 4 bases and J by 0 bases, with 10 bases between the two germline ends. Here the CDR3 reads CASSSGQTNTGELFF. DNA of the CDR3: TGCGCCAGCAGCAGCGGACAGACGAACACCGGGGAGCTGTTTTTT.

The chain joins TRBV5-1 to TRBJ2-5; perhaps TRBD2 as D (5 bases). The CDR3 contains 14 residues. CDR1 and CDR2 from the germline V gene are SGHRS and YFSETQ. Between the trimmed V and J ends, which lost 4 bases and 0 bases, there was a span of 10 bases. The CDR3 is CASSATINQETQYF. Here the CDR3 DNA reads TGCGCCAGCAGCGCGACTATAAACCAAGAGACCCAGTACTTC.

This CDR3 is CASRSGGSGTYEQYF. As DNA, the CDR3 is TGCGCCAGCAGGTCCGGCGGGTCAGGGACCTACGAGCAGTACTTC. The V gene is TRBV5-1, the J gene TRBJ2-7; D is perhaps TRBD1 or TRBD2 (5 bases each). Trimming took 5 bases from V and 2 from J, leaving 17 bases between them. The CDR3 length is 15 residues. Germline V gene sequence: CDR1 SGHRS, CDR2 YFSETQ.

The chain has TRBV5-1 and TRBJ2-7, with 10 nucleotides matching TRBD2. Unmatched junction bases numbered 11, after V lost 4 bases and J lost 4 bases. The CDR3 contains 16 residues. Germline V gene lookup returns CDR1 SGHRS and CDR2 YFSETQ. The CDR3 here is CASSRTSGPSDYEQYF. In DNA, the CDR3 is TGCGCCAGCAGCCGGACTAGCGGCCCGTCCGATTACGAGCAGTACTTC.

The rearrangement uses TRBV9 and TRBJ2-1; D is possibly TRBD1 or TRBD2 (5 bases each). Per germline, CDR1 SGDLS and CDR2 YYNGEE. The V and J ends lost 4 bases and 4 bases respectively, with 18 bases between them. The CDR3 totals 16 residues. In nucleotides, the CDR3 is TGTGCCAGCAGCTACCGACGGGACCCTACTTACAATGAGCAGTTCTTC. Translating it yields CASSYRRDPTYNEQFF.

This chain connects TRBV4-1 to TRBJ1-3; D ambiguous. The CDR3 runs to 17 residues. Trimming stripped 1 base from V and 1 base from J, with 14 bases between. The V gene's germline CDR1 is MGHRA and CDR2 YSYEKL. In nucleotides, the CDR3 is TGCGCCAGCAGCCAAGGGCCTACCGGCGGGTCTGGAAACACCATATATTTT. It translates to CASSQGPTGGSGNTIYF.

The J gene is TRBJ2-7, the V gene TRBV9; D call uncertain. Germline V gene data show CDR1 as SGDLS and CDR2 as YYNGEE. This CDR3 spans 13 amino acids. V lost 1 base to trimming and J lost 6 bases, with 11 bases between them. DNA of the CDR3: TGTGCCAGCAGCGTATCGTCCGGGTCCGAGCAGTACTTC. This codes for CASSVSSGSEQYF.

The chain employs TRBV10-2 and TRBJ2-3, with 9 bases identical to TRBD2. Germline trimming cut 5 bases from V and 5 bases from J; bases unmatched to any gene: 8. Per germline, CDR1 WSHSY and CDR2 SAAADI. The CDR3 extends over 15 amino acids. CDR3 sequence: CASSRGRAMGDTQYF. For the CDR3, the DNA is TGCGCCAGCAGTCGCGGGAGGGCCATGGGAGATACGCAGTATTTT.

The rearrangement links TRBV4-2 to TRBJ2-3, with 13 bases lining up with TRBD2. The germline CDR1 and CDR2 sequences are LGHNA and YNFKEQ. V was clipped by 1 base and J by 3 bases; unmatched bases: 7. The CDR3 totals 18 residues. The DNA of the CDR3 is TGTGCCAGCAGCCAAGTGAGGACTAGCGGGAGTCAGACAGATACGCAGTATTTT. Encoded protein: CASSQVRTSGSQTDTQYF.